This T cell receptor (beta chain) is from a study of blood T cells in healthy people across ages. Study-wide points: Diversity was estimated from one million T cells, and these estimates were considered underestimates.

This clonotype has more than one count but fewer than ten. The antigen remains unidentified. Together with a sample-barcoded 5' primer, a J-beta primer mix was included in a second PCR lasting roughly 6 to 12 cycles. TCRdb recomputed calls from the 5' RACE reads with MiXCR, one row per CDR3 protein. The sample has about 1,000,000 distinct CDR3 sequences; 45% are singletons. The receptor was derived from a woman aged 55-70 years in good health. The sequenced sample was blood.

The CDR3 DNA reads TGTGCCAGCAGTGGGACAGGGTTGTTAGGTGATGGCTACACCTTC. Translation gives CASSGTGLLGDGYTF. The chain is built from TRBV27 and TRBJ1-2; 9 nucleotides agree with TRBD1. CDR1 and CDR2 (germline): MNHEY, SMNVEV (reference sequence). This CDR3 contains 15 residues. The V gene end was trimmed by 5 bases and the J gene end by 6 bases; junction bases not matched to a gene: 10.